The next 20 T cell receptor beta chains were all read from a single sample in a study of blood T cell repertoires in COVID-19. Generated by immunoSEQ multiplex PCR, the TCRdb table keeps only in-frame clones and is missing some. Altogether tens of thousands of clones are present, about nine tenths being singletons, with the ten largest covering approximately 4.6%. The sequencing sample was made of peripheral blood. The receptors originated from a human donor in a cohort sampled during active COVID-19.

This clone was seen a few times. This chain uses TRBV5-1 with TRBJ2-1; D possibly corresponds to TRBD1 (8 bases). The CDR3 extends over 14 amino acids. CDR1 and CDR2 from the germline V gene are SGHRS and YFSETQ. Trimming pared 4 bases from V and 12 bases from J, leaving 20 bases between. The CDR3 DNA reads TGCGCCAGCAGCGAGGACAGGGACTACTCCGGGCAGTTCTTC. Amino acids: CASSEDRDYSGQFF.

The rearrangement uses TRBV20-1 and TRBJ2-2; 8 nucleotides align to TRBD2. V gave up 3 bases and J gave up 0 bases; unmatched junction bases: 12. The CDR3 length is 18 residues. Per the germline V gene, CDR1 is DFQATT and CDR2 is SNEGSKA (reference sequence). The CDR3 here is CSASPYGGVIANTGELFF. DNA for the CDR3: TGCAGTGCTAGTCCCTACGGGGGGGTTATCGCGAACACCGGGGAGCTGTTTTTT.

The chain couples TRBV28 to TRBJ1-6; 7 nucleotides agree with TRBD1. This CDR3 comprises 17 residues. V dropped 6 bases and J dropped 5; count of bases not matched to a gene: 13. CDR1 is MDHEN, CDR2 SYDVKM, per germline. CDR3 region: CASRKSAGTDDNSPLHF. The CDR3 nucleotides are TGTGCCAGCAGAAAATCCGCCGGGACAGATGATAATTCACCCCTCCACTTT.

The rearrangement uses TRBV5-4 and TRBJ2-7; 11 positions agree with TRBD2. The germline gives CDR1 SGHNT, CDR2 YYREEE (reference sequence). The length of the CDR3 is 16 residues. Germline trimming cut 3 bases from V and 6 bases from J; bases unmatched to any gene: 11. DNA of the CDR3: TGTGCCAGCAGCTGGGGGCTTAGCGGGAGGGCCGGCGAGCAGTACTTC. Its protein product is CASSWGLSGRAGEQYF.

This rearrangement joins TRBV5-6 to TRBJ1-2; no clear D. The V gene's germline CDR1 is SGHDT and CDR2 YYEEEE. This CDR3 spans 17 amino acids. Trimming pared 4 bases from V and 0 bases from J, leaving 19 bases between. The CDR3 reads CASSPEVWLQANYGYTF. In DNA form, the CDR3 reads TGTGCCAGCAGCCCGGAGGTCTGGCTGCAGGCTAACTATGGCTACACCTTC.

The chain joins TRBV29-1 to TRBJ2-7, with 8 bases that match TRBD2. The CDR3 is made up of 14 amino acids. CDR1 SQVTM and CDR2 ANQGSEA come from the germline V gene. J gave up 6 bases and V 4 bases, and 11 bases lay outside the gene matches. The CDR3 DNA sequence: TGCAGCGTTGCCCCGGGACTAGTGACGGGCGAGCAGTACTTC. Translated, it gives CSVAPGLVTGEQYF.

The chain couples TRBV11-1 to TRBJ2-3, with D maybe TRBD1 (5 bases). The V end lost 1 base, the J end lost 4 bases, and 6 bases lay between the germline ends. Germline values: CDR1 SGHAT, CDR2 FQDESV (reference sequence). This CDR3 is built from 13 residues. The CDR3 nucleotides read TGTGCCAGCAGCTTAGGGGGCCCAGATACGCAGTATTTT. It encodes CASSLGGPDTQYF. Full variable domain (missing parts from reference TRBV11-1 and TRBJ2-3): EAEVAQSPRYKITEKSQAVAFWCDPISGHATLYWYRQILGQGPELLVQFQDESVVDDSQLPKDRFSAERLKGVDSTLKIQPAELGDSAMYLCASSLGGPDTQYFGPGTRLTVL.

The rearrangement joins TRBV12-3 or TRBV12-4 to TRBJ1-5, with D unclear. With 5 bases removed from V and 4 bases from J, the gap between germline ends came to 6 bases. CDR3 length equals 12 residues. The CDR3 bases are TGTGCCAGCAGTCCCCCTAATCAGCCCCAGCATTTT. This sequence encodes CASSPPNQPQHF.

J is TRBJ2-7 and V is TRBV25-1, with 7 nucleotides matching TRBD2. Trimming at V came to 6 bases and at J to 4 bases, leaving 6 bases not matched to a gene. The CDR3 loop spans 13 amino acids. Germline CDR1 is MGHDK and CDR2 is SYGVNS. The DNA for the CDR3 is TGTGCCAGCAGACTTGGGGGAGGGTACGAGCAGTACTTC. Translating gives CASRLGGGYEQYF.

The chain uses TRBV27 and TRBJ2-2, with a tentative D call TRBD1 (6 bases). This CDR3 is 15 amino acids long. V lost 4 bases, J lost 7 bases, and 16 bases lay in between. Germline CDR1 MNHEY, CDR2 SMNVEV (reference sequence). Written as DNA, the CDR3 is TGTGCCAGCAGTTCCCCTACAGGGAGTCACGGGGAGCTGTTTTTT. It is translated as CASSSPTGSHGELFF.

Worth noting for this clone: At one end the junction does not follow the germline gene, possibly because of a read error. This chain uses TRBV6-6 with TRBJ2-7; tentative D call: TRBD1 (5 bases). The CDR3 length is 12 residues. Per germline, CDR1 MNHNY and CDR2 SVGAGI (reference sequence). CDR3 residues: CASSYSRQGWHF. CDR3 bases: TGTGCCAGCAGTTACTCGAGGCAGGGTTGGCACTTC.

The chain recombines TRBV19 with TRBJ1-1; D call uncertain. CDR3 size: 16 residues. In germline, CDR1 is LNHDA, CDR2 SQIVND (reference sequence). Trimming took off 4 bases at V and 1 base at J, with 16 bases between the two ends. The DNA for the CDR3 is TGTGCCAGTAGTAGGCGGACTGCGGAGCAGAACACTGAAGCTTTCTTT. It specifies CASSRRTAEQNTEAFF.

CDR3 loop: CASSQGLNYGYTF. CDR3 in DNA: TGCGCCAGCAGCCAGGGCCTTAACTATGGCTACACCTTC. V gene TRBV4-1 combines with J gene TRBJ1-2; D ambiguous. V shed 3 bases and J shed 1 base, with 6 bases lying between them. The CDR3 runs 13 residues. Germline CDR1 and CDR2: MGHRA and YSYEKL.

This chain connects TRBV5-1 to TRBJ2-1; D ambiguous. V lost 0 bases to trimming and J lost 8 bases, with 9 bases between them. Germline values: CDR1 SGHRS, CDR2 YFSETQ. CDR3 length equals 13 residues. This CDR3 is CASSLGHPDEQFF. The CDR3 nucleotides are TGCGCCAGCAGCTTGGGGCATCCCGATGAGCAGTTCTTC.

The J gene is TRBJ1-2, the V gene TRBV29-1; the D is unclear. Trimming took 4 bases from V and 0 from J, leaving 12 bases between them. Germline V CDR1 and CDR2: SQVTM, ANQGSEA. The CDR3 is 14 residues long. The CDR3 reads CSVGTGIANYGYTF. The CDR3 DNA is TGCAGCGTTGGTACCGGGATTGCTAACTATGGCTACACCTTC.

The chain is built from TRBV14 and TRBJ2-7; D perhaps matches TRBD2 (6 bases). V gave up 1 base and J gave up 4 bases, with 14 bases separating them. The germline V gene has CDR1 SGHDN and CDR2 FVKESK. The CDR3 loop spans 15 amino acids. The CDR3 region is CASSQARGFAYEQYF. In nucleotides, the CDR3 is TGTGCCAGCAGCCAAGCGCGGGGCTTCGCTTACGAGCAGTACTTC.

This clone was picked up a small number of times. The chain uses TRBV6-4 and TRBJ2-1; 9 bases agree with TRBD1. V was pared by 6 bases and J by 9 bases, with 15 bases of the junction left unmatched. Germline-derived CDR1 and CDR2 are MRHNA and SNTAGT. The CDR3 spans 16 residues. This chain's CDR3 is CASSEVRGQGRSEQFF. CDR3 DNA: TGTGCCAGCAGCGAAGTAAGGGGACAGGGCCGGTCTGAGCAGTTCTTC.

The chain links TRBV9 to TRBJ2-7, with 7 nucleotides matching TRBD1. The CDR3 is 15 residues long. Germline trimming cut 3 bases from V and 5 bases from J; bases unmatched to any gene: 11. The V gene's germline CDR1 is SGDLS and CDR2 YYNGEE. As DNA, the CDR3 is TGTGCCAGCAGCGGATCCCACAGGGGAGACGACGAGCAGTACTTC. It encodes CASSGSHRGDDEQYF. Complete variable domain (other parts from reference TRBV9 and TRBJ2-7): DSGVTQTPKHLITATGQRVTLRCSPRSGDLSVYWYQQSLDQGLQFLIQYYNGEERAKGNILERFSAQQFPDLHSELNLSSLELGDSALYFCASSGSHRGDDEQYFGPGTRLTVT.

This clone appeared once. The V call is TRBV12-5, the J call TRBJ2-7; 10 bases are shared with TRBD2. Trimming at V came to 1 base and at J to 1 base, leaving 7 bases not matched to a gene. The V gene's germline CDR1 is LGHNT and CDR2 FRNRAP. The CDR3 has 17 residues. The CDR3 bases are TGTGCTAGTGGTTTGGGAGCTGGACTAGCGGAGTCCTACGAGCAGTACTTC. Encoded protein: CASGLGAGLAESYEQYF.

The J gene is TRBJ2-4, the V gene TRBV5-4; D gene ambiguous. V lost 2 bases to trimming and J lost 3 bases, with 15 bases between them. Per the germline V gene, CDR1 is SGHNT and CDR2 is YYREEE (reference sequence). This CDR3 comprises 16 residues. For the CDR3, the DNA is TGTGCCAGCAGCTTAGCCGGTTATGGTGGCAAAAACATTCAGTACTTC. Its translation is CASSLAGYGGKNIQYF.